The 18 T cell receptor beta chains in this list originate from one sample, sequenced in a study of identifying expanded T cells in peripheral blood. Only in-frame clones appear in the TCRdb table, and some are missing; sequencing was by immunoSEQ multiplex PCR. The sample contains 90,000 to 110,000 clones, approximately 90% of which appear only once. The sample comprised blood. The receptors were gathered from a person aged 18 to 70 in good health.

The chain couples TRBV11-2 to TRBJ2-3; TRBD2 matches at 8 bases. This CDR3 has 15 residues. V shed 2 bases, J shed 4 bases, and the junction held 5 bases outside the gene matches. Germline CDR1 reads SGHAT; CDR2 reads FQNNGV. CDR3 sequence (DNA): TGTGCCAGCAGCTTAAGGGAGCGGGAGTCAGATACGCAGTATTTT. Protein sequence: CASSLRERESDTQYF.

This clone has only a few counts. J is TRBJ2-7 and V is TRBV10-1; weak D call: TRBD2 (6 bases). Germline assignment: CDR1 WNHNN and CDR2 SYGVQD (reference sequence). The CDR3 consists of 14 residues. Trimming took off 1 base at V and 2 bases at J, with 9 bases between the two ends. The CDR3 region has the DNA TGCGCCAGCAGTGAGTTGCGGGGACCCTACGAGCAGTACTTC. This codes for CASSELRGPYEQYF.

V usage is TRBV18 and J usage is TRBJ1-3; D not resolved. Germline CDR1 KGHSH, CDR2 LQKENI. This CDR3 region has 14 residues. V was cut by 2 bases and J by 5 bases, with 10 bases left in between. The CDR3 DNA follows: TGTGCCAGCTCACCAACAGAGAGTAGAAACACCATATATTTT. It translates to CASSPTESRNTIYF.

As concerns this clone: This specimen includes other DNA sequences encoding the same CDR3. This sequence joins TRBV7-9 and TRBJ2-3; no clear D. The CDR3 runs to 11 residues. The germline V gene has CDR1 SEHNR and CDR2 FQNEAQ (reference sequence). V lost 4 bases to trimming and J lost 3 bases, with 2 bases between them. The CDR3 nucleotides read TGTGCCAGCAGCTCGACAGATACGCAGTATTTT. This encodes CASSSTDTQYF.

This clone was observed once. The chain joins TRBV25-1 to TRBJ1-4; D unclear. V gave up 6 bases and J gave up 5 bases, with 19 bases separating them. This CDR3 contains 16 residues. Per germline, CDR1 MGHDK and CDR2 SYGVNS. This chain's CDR3 is CASRGYVGRTNEKLFF. The CDR3 nucleotides are TGTGCCAGCAGGGGCTATGTGGGCAGAACGAATGAAAAACTGTTTTTT.

V usage is TRBV19 and J usage is TRBJ2-2; D unresolved. The ends were cut back, 7 bases at V and 6 bases at J, with 18 bases in the middle. This CDR3 has 15 amino acids. Germline CDR1 LNHDA, CDR2 SQIVND (reference sequence). The CDR3 spells CASMGLYYKAGELFF. DNA for the CDR3: TGTGCCAGTATGGGTTTATATTACAAGGCCGGGGAGCTGTTTTTT.

The chain has TRBV6-5 and TRBJ2-2; D is unclear. The CDR3 is made up of 16 amino acids. Per germline, CDR1 MNHEY and CDR2 SVGAGI. V was cut by 0 bases and J by 1 base, with 9 bases left in between. The CDR3 DNA reads as TGTGCCAGCAGTTACTCCGCAGGCGGGAACACCGGGGAGCTGTTTTTT. Translating it yields CASSYSAGGNTGELFF.

CDR3 nucleotides: TGTGCCAGCAGCTTGACCCACTCCTACGAGCAGTACTTC. This gives the protein CASSLTHSYEQYF. This rearrangement joins TRBV5-6 to TRBJ2-7; D call uncertain. CDR1 is SGHDT and CDR2 is YYEEEE in the germline V gene. V lost 1 base to trimming and J lost 0 bases, with 5 bases between them. CDR3 length equals 13 residues.

The chain's CDR3 is CASSPGRTSGNTIYF. The DNA for the CDR3 is TGTGCCAGCTCACCAGGCAGAACCTCTGGAAACACCATATATTTT. The rearrangement joins TRBV18 to TRBJ1-3; D remains unclear. Between the trimmed V and J ends, which lost 2 bases and 0 bases, there was a span of 8 bases. Germline loops: CDR1 KGHSH, CDR2 LQKENI. This CDR3 has 15 amino acids.

This chain joins TRBV9 and TRBJ2-3; D uncertain. This CDR3 region has 14 residues. Trimming removed 0 bases from V and 4 bases from J, with 9 bases in between. Germline V gene sequence: CDR1 SGDLS, CDR2 YYNGEE. CDR3 DNA sequence: TGTGCCAGCAGCGTAGGGTCCGCAGCAGATACGCAGTATTTT. Translation: CASSVGSAADTQYF. The whole variable domain, remainder taken from reference TRBV9 and TRBJ2-3, is DSGVTQTPKHLITATGQRVTLRCSPRSGDLSVYWYQQSLDQGLQFLIQYYNGEERAKGNILERFSAQQFPDLHSELNLSSLELGDSALYFCASSVGSAADTQYFGPGTRLTVL.

The chain uses TRBV9 and TRBJ2-7, with TRBD1 identical over 10 bases. Germline V gene lookup returns CDR1 SGDLS and CDR2 YYNGEE. Trimming cost V 4 bases and J 1 base; bases outside gene matches: 5. There are 15 residues in the CDR3. Here the CDR3 DNA reads TGTGCCAGCAGCAGGGGGACAGGGGTATCCTACGAGCAGTACTTC. This codes for CASSRGTGVSYEQYF.

The V gene is TRBV19, the J gene TRBJ1-4, with 8 positions matching TRBD1. The ends lost 5 bases at V and 12 bases at J; junction bases unmatched: 17. The CDR3 has 16 residues. Germline CDR1 reads LNHDA; CDR2 reads SQIVND (reference sequence). CDR3 in DNA: TGTGCCAGTAGTTCGCTCGGGGGGACAGGTCCGAGAGAACTGTTTTTT. It yields the protein CASSSLGGTGPRELFF.

This chain links TRBV5-1 with TRBJ2-1; TRBD2 matches 8 bases. The germline V gene encodes CDR1 SGHRS and CDR2 YFSETQ. The CDR3 spans 16 residues. After removal of 0 bases from V and 4 bases from J, the junction contained 6 bases not matched to a gene. This chain's CDR3 is CASSLVGAGGYNEQFF. The CDR3 DNA is TGCGCCAGCAGCTTGGTCGGGGCGGGGGGATACAATGAGCAGTTCTTC.

The chain recombines TRBV5-1 with TRBJ2-7; D may be TRBD1 (6 bases). The germline V gene encodes CDR1 SGHRS and CDR2 YFSETQ. The CDR3 is made up of 12 amino acids. V shed 4 bases and J shed 4 bases, with 9 bases lying between them. CDR3 region: CASSPGQYEQYF. The CDR3 DNA follows: TGCGCCAGCAGCCCCGGACAGTACGAGCAGTACTTC.

The rearrangement links TRBV5-5 to TRBJ2-3, with 7 bases lining up with TRBD1. V lost 4 bases to trimming and J lost 2 bases; unmatched junction nucleotides: 4. This CDR3 contains 14 residues. Germline loops: CDR1 SGHKS, CDR2 YYEKEE (reference sequence). DNA for the CDR3: TGTGCCAGCAGCCCGACAGGGAACACAGATACGCAGTATTTT. This encodes CASSPTGNTDTQYF.

The chain couples TRBV28 to TRBJ2-3; TRBD2 matches at 9 bases. CDR3 length: 14 amino acids. The trim removed 8 bases at V and 1 base at J, leaving 4 bases unmatched. Per the germline V gene, CDR1 is MDHEN and CDR2 is SYDVKM. Here the CDR3 DNA reads TGTGCCAGCGGAGCGGGAGGACGCACAGATACGCAGTATTTT. This codes for CASGAGGRTDTQYF.

The chain links TRBV5-1 to TRBJ2-1, with 8 bases matching TRBD1. Trimming took 0 bases from V and 5 from J; bases not matched to a gene: 7. Germline V gene sequence: CDR1 SGHRS, CDR2 YFSETQ. This CDR3 region has 16 residues. The CDR3 protein is CASSLGTGNENNEQFF. Written as DNA, the CDR3 is TGCGCCAGCAGCTTGGGGACAGGGAATGAGAACAATGAGCAGTTCTTC.

This clone was recorded a few times. The chain uses TRBV15 and TRBJ1-5; the D gene is possibly TRBD1 (6 bases). CDR3 length: 14 amino acids. Germline CDR1 reads LNHNV; CDR2 reads YYDKDF (reference sequence). Trimming stripped 5 bases from V and 3 bases from J, with 11 bases between. For the CDR3, the DNA is TGTGCCACCAGCGTCAGGGGATACAATCAGCCCCAGCATTTT. Translating it yields CATSVRGYNQPQHF.